The source of this TCR beta chain is a study of blood T cells in healthy people across ages. Using a J-beta primer mix together with a sample-barcoded 5' primer, a second PCR was run for about 6 to 11 cycles. From the 5' RACE reads, TCRdb called clonotypes with MiXCR, one entry per CDR3 protein. The table lists over 1.5 million distinct CDR3 sequences, about 50% of them singletons. Trimming removed 8 bases at V and 0 bases at J, with 17 bases between. This CDR3 comprises 15 residues. Germline loops: CDR1 MNHEY, CDR2 SVGAGI. The receptor's source is a woman between 40 and 55 years old in good health. Material for sequencing was blood. V is TRBV6-5 and J is TRBJ2-7; D remains ambiguous. The CDR3 DNA is TGTGCCAGCCAGTTAGGCCAATCTCCCTCCTACGAGCAGTACTTC. It is translated as CASQLGQSPSYEQYF.